These T cell receptor beta chains were read from a single sample in a study of T-cell reconstitution after alpha-beta-depleted transplantation in children. MiXCR was run by TCRdb on the PCR reads, yielding one entry per CDR3 protein. The sample has roughly 500,000 distinct CDR3 sequences; over 9.5% are singletons. The sequencing here drew on PBMCs, taken before TCRalphabeta/CD19-depleted stem cell transplant. These receptors were collected from a child younger than 10 with inherited bone marrow failure, due to receive a stem cell transplant. CDR3s include the opening cysteine and the closing phenylalanine or tryptophan. Each record gives: CDR3 DNA, CDR3 protein, clone size, D gene, V gene, J gene. A D gene is named only where the DNA matches it firmly. Rows give clone size only sometimes, using once, few, many, or a class for an expanded clone.

cdr3_nt: TGTGCCAGCAGTTTACGCCATCTTGGTGGCTACACCTTC; cdr3_aa: CASSLRHLGGYTF; clone_size: many; d_call: -; v_call: TRBV12-3/TRBV12-4; j_call: TRBJ1-2
cdr3_nt: TGTGCCAGCAGCTTAGACCTAGCGGGAGGCCTCTCCTACGAGCAGTACTTC; cdr3_aa: CASSLDLAGGLSYEQYF; clone_size: many; d_call: TRBD2; v_call: TRBV11-2; j_call: TRBJ2-7
cdr3_nt: TGTGCCAGCAGTTCACAACCCGGAGATAGGACAGATACGCAGTATTTT; cdr3_aa: CASSSQPGDRTDTQYF; clone_size: -; d_call: -; v_call: TRBV27; j_call: TRBJ2-3
cdr3_nt: TGTGCCAGCAGTTCATCCTTGGGAGAAAAGCGTTACAATGAGCAGTTCTTC; cdr3_aa: CASSSSLGEKRYNEQFF; clone_size: many; d_call: -; v_call: TRBV12-3/TRBV12-4; j_call: TRBJ2-1
cdr3_nt: TGTGCCAGCAGCTTTAGGGAGATTAAGGGCGCGGCTGGAAACACCATATATTTT; cdr3_aa: CASSFREIKGAAGNTIYF; clone_size: many; d_call: -; v_call: TRBV12-3/TRBV12-4; j_call: TRBJ1-3
cdr3_nt: TGCGCCAGCAGCTGGGACAGGGCGACAGATACGCAGTATTTT; cdr3_aa: CASSWDRATDTQYF; clone_size: -; d_call: TRBD1; v_call: TRBV5-1; j_call: TRBJ2-3
cdr3_nt: TGTGCCAGCAGCTCGGTTGGGATATACAATGAGCAGTTCTTC; cdr3_aa: CASSSVGIYNEQFF; clone_size: many; d_call: -; v_call: TRBV5-6; j_call: TRBJ2-1
cdr3_nt: TGCAGCGGGGGGGACAACTCCTACGAGCAGTACTTC; cdr3_aa: CSGGDNSYEQYF; clone_size: many; d_call: -; v_call: TRBV29-1; j_call: TRBJ2-7
cdr3_nt: TGTGCCAGCAGGTGGACAGGGGAGAATGAGCAGTTCTTC; cdr3_aa: CASRWTGENEQFF; clone_size: -; d_call: TRBD1; v_call: TRBV7-9; j_call: TRBJ2-1
cdr3_nt: TGTGCCAGCAGTTTCGGGCCGATATCTTACGAGCAGTACTTC; cdr3_aa: CASSFGPISYEQYF; clone_size: many; d_call: -; v_call: TRBV28; j_call: TRBJ2-7
cdr3_nt: TGTGCCAGCAGTCACCAGGGGGGGGCCCCTGAAGCTTTCTTT; cdr3_aa: CASSHQGGAPEAFF; clone_size: few; d_call: TRBD1; v_call: TRBV28; j_call: TRBJ1-1
cdr3_nt: TGTGCCAGCAGCTTTTTCCTAGGGGGGTATGAGCAGTTCTTC; cdr3_aa: CASSFFLGGYEQFF; clone_size: many; d_call: -; v_call: TRBV7-8; j_call: TRBJ2-1
cdr3_nt: TGTGCCAGCAGTTCCCCCGGGACAGGGGACACTGAAGCTTTCTTT; cdr3_aa: CASSSPGTGDTEAFF; clone_size: many; d_call: TRBD1; v_call: TRBV12-3/TRBV12-4; j_call: TRBJ1-1
cdr3_nt: TGCAGTGCTAGAAGACTAGCGGACTCCTACGAGCAGTACTTC; cdr3_aa: CSARRLADSYEQYF; clone_size: -; d_call: TRBD2; v_call: TRBV20-1; j_call: TRBJ2-7
cdr3_nt: TGTGCCAGCGGTATTAGCGGGGGTATTTTCGAGCAGTACTTC; cdr3_aa: CASGISGGIFEQYF; clone_size: few; d_call: TRBD2; v_call: TRBV27; j_call: TRBJ2-7
cdr3_nt: TGCAGTGCTAGAAAGGGTCTTTACTACGAGCAGTACTTC; cdr3_aa: CSARKGLYYEQYF; clone_size: many; d_call: -; v_call: TRBV20-1; j_call: TRBJ2-7
cdr3_nt: TGTGCCAGCAGCACACCTAGCGGGAGTTTCACCGGGGAGCTGTTTTTT; cdr3_aa: CASSTPSGSFTGELFF; clone_size: many; d_call: TRBD2; v_call: TRBV5-5; j_call: TRBJ2-2
cdr3_nt: TGTGCCTGGACCCTCGCCGCGGGAGGCACAGATACGCAGTATTTT; cdr3_aa: CAWTLAAGGTDTQYF; clone_size: many; d_call: TRBD2; v_call: TRBV30; j_call: TRBJ2-3
cdr3_nt: TGTGCCAGCATGACAGGGAATAGTTTGGGGGAGCAGTACTTC; cdr3_aa: CASMTGNSLGEQYF; clone_size: many; d_call: TRBD1; v_call: TRBV25-1; j_call: TRBJ2-7
cdr3_nt: TGCGCCAGCAGCTCCGGGACAGGTTCCTACGAGCAGTACTTC; cdr3_aa: CASSSGTGSYEQYF; clone_size: many; d_call: TRBD1; v_call: TRBV5-1; j_call: TRBJ2-7
cdr3_nt: TGCGCCAGCAGCGACCATCCCCCCGGGACAGGGAATCCCTACGAGCAGTACTTC; cdr3_aa: CASSDHPPGTGNPYEQYF; clone_size: many; d_call: TRBD1; v_call: TRBV5-1; j_call: TRBJ2-7
cdr3_nt: TGTGCCTTCTCAGGACACTCCGCAACTAATGAAAAACTGTTTTTT; cdr3_aa: CAFSGHSATNEKLFF; clone_size: many; d_call: -; v_call: TRBV30; j_call: TRBJ1-4
cdr3_nt: TGCGCCAGCAGCGTTCAAACAGGTGTGGATGGCTACACCTTC; cdr3_aa: CASSVQTGVDGYTF; clone_size: many; d_call: -; v_call: TRBV5-1; j_call: TRBJ1-2
cdr3_nt: TGCAGCGTTGAAGATAGGGGGGACGGGGTTCTCGCGGGAAACACCATATATTTT; cdr3_aa: CSVEDRGDGVLAGNTIYF; clone_size: many; d_call: -; v_call: TRBV29-1; j_call: TRBJ1-3
cdr3_nt: TGCAGTGCTCCACCTACGCTGGGGGAAGGTGACTATGGCTACACCTTC; cdr3_aa: CSAPPTLGEGDYGYTF; clone_size: many; d_call: -; v_call: TRBV20-1; j_call: TRBJ1-2
cdr3_nt: TGTGCCAGTAGTATTGACTCGACTAGCGGAGATTACAATGAGCAGTTCTTC; cdr3_aa: CASSIDSTSGDYNEQFF; clone_size: many; d_call: TRBD2; v_call: TRBV19; j_call: TRBJ2-1
cdr3_nt: TGCGCCAGCAGCCAAGTCAGAGGGCAGGGAGGCCACTACAATGAGCAGTTCTTC; cdr3_aa: CASSQVRGQGGHYNEQFF; clone_size: many; d_call: -; v_call: TRBV4-3; j_call: TRBJ2-1
cdr3_nt: TGTGCCAGCAGCTTGGGACTGTGGACTGAAGCTTTCTTT; cdr3_aa: CASSLGLWTEAFF; clone_size: many; d_call: -; v_call: TRBV5-5; j_call: TRBJ1-1
cdr3_nt: TGCGCCAGCAGCTTGGGGGGTCTATGCTACAATGAGCAGTTCTTC; cdr3_aa: CASSLGGLCYNEQFF; clone_size: once; d_call: -; v_call: TRBV5-1; j_call: TRBJ2-1
cdr3_nt: TGTGCCAGCACCCCGACCGGGGGGCATTCACCCCTCCACTTT; cdr3_aa: CASTPTGGHSPLHF; clone_size: -; d_call: -; v_call: TRBV28; j_call: TRBJ1-6
cdr3_nt: TGCAGTGCTCCCCGGGACAGGGGGCAGGTAGGCTACACCTTC; cdr3_aa: CSAPRDRGQVGYTF; clone_size: many; d_call: TRBD1; v_call: TRBV20-1; j_call: TRBJ1-2
cdr3_nt: TGTGCCAGCAGCCAAGCCCCTGGAGAGAGGGACAATGAGCAGTTCTTC; cdr3_aa: CASSQAPGERDNEQFF; clone_size: many; d_call: -; v_call: TRBV3-1; j_call: TRBJ2-1
cdr3_nt: TGTGCCAGCAGTTTAGTGGGCCCGGGGAGCTATGGCTACACCTTC; cdr3_aa: CASSLVGPGSYGYTF; clone_size: many; d_call: -; v_call: TRBV12-3/TRBV12-4; j_call: TRBJ1-2
cdr3_nt: TGTGCCAGCTCAACAATTTCGGGACCTAACGAGCAGTACTTC; cdr3_aa: CASSTISGPNEQYF; clone_size: many; d_call: -; v_call: TRBV18; j_call: TRBJ2-7
cdr3_nt: TGTGCCATCAGTGAGCCGCAGGTCGCGCAGTACTTC; cdr3_aa: CAISEPQVAQYF; clone_size: many; d_call: -; v_call: TRBV10-3; j_call: TRBJ2-7
cdr3_nt: TGTGCCAGCAGCCTGAACAGGGCTGATCGGGGGAATGAGCAGTTCTTC; cdr3_aa: CASSLNRADRGNEQFF; clone_size: many; d_call: -; v_call: TRBV7-2; j_call: TRBJ2-1
cdr3_nt: TGTGCCAGCAGTTTAGTACCGTCCGGGGGCACCGGAGAGACCCAGTACTTC; cdr3_aa: CASSLVPSGGTGETQYF; clone_size: many; d_call: -; v_call: TRBV27; j_call: TRBJ2-5
cdr3_nt: TGTGCCAGCAGCGTAGGTAGCGGACTTTACACCGGGGAGCTGTTTTTT; cdr3_aa: CASSVGSGLYTGELFF; clone_size: many; d_call: -; v_call: TRBV9; j_call: TRBJ2-2
cdr3_nt: TGCGCCAGCAGCCTCCAATGGGGCGGGAGGTTCAACAATGAGCAGTTCTTC; cdr3_aa: CASSLQWGGRFNNEQFF; clone_size: many; d_call: TRBD2; v_call: TRBV4-3; j_call: TRBJ2-1
cdr3_nt: TGTGCCAGCAGCCGGGACAGGGGCGGTGAAGAGACCCAGTACTTC; cdr3_aa: CASSRDRGGEETQYF; clone_size: few; d_call: TRBD1; v_call: TRBV25-1; j_call: TRBJ2-5
cdr3_nt: TGTGCCAGCAGTGAGCTTCTAGCGGGATGGGAGGAGACCCAGTACTTC; cdr3_aa: CASSELLAGWEETQYF; clone_size: many; d_call: TRBD2; v_call: TRBV2; j_call: TRBJ2-5
cdr3_nt: TGTGCCAGCAGCACCCGACAGGGCCCTGGGGCAGATACGCAGTATTTT; cdr3_aa: CASSTRQGPGADTQYF; clone_size: -; d_call: TRBD1; v_call: TRBV11-2; j_call: TRBJ2-3